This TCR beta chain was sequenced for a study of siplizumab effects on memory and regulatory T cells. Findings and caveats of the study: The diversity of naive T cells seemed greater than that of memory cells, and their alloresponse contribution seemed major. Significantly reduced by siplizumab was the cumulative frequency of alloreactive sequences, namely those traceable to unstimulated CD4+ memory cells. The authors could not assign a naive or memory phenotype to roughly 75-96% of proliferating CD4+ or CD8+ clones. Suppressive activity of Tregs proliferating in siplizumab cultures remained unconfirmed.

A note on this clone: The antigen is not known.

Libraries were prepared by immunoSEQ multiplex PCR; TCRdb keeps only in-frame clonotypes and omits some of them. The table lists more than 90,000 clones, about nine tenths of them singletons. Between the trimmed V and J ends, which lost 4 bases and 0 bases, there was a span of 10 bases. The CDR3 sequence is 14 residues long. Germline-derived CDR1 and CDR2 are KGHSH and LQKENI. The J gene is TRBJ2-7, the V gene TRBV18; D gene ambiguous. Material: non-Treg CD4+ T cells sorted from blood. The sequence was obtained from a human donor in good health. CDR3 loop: CASSLGSSSYEQYF. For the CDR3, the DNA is TGTGCCAGCTCACTGGGCTCGAGCTCCTACGAGCAGTACTTC.